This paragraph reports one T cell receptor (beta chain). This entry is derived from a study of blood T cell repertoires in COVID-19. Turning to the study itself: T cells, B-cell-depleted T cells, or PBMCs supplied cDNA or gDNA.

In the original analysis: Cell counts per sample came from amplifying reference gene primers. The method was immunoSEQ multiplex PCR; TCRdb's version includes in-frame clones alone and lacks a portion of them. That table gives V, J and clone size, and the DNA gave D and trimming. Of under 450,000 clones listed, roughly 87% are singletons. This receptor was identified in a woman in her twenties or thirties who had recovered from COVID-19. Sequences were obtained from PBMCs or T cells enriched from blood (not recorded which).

This CDR3 is CASNLDRMMPFF. The CDR3 nucleotides are TGTGCCAGCAACTTGGACAGGATGATGCCTTTCTTT. The chain combines TRBV12-3 or TRBV12-4 with TRBJ1-1; 7 bases are shared with TRBD1. The CDR3 contains 12 residues. V shed 7 bases and J 12 bases; nucleotides not matched to a gene: 11.